A selection of T cell receptor beta chains follows, all from one sample in a study of CD8+CD57+ T cells in acquired aplastic anemia. TCRdb passed the reads through MiXCR, listing each CDR3 protein once. The repertoire holds about 210,000 distinct CDR3 sequences, approximately 35% seen once, with around 1.1% in the top ten. The material sequenced was sorted CD4+, CD8+, or CD8+CD57+ T cells (not recorded which) from PBMCs. These receptors were taken from a human donor in good health, serving as a control. Each CDR3 is given with its conserved first and last residue. Each record gives: V gene, CDR3 length, J gene, CDR3 protein.

TRBV14,16,TRBJ2-3,CASSRGGLAGWDTQYF
TRBV24-1,16,TRBJ1-6,CATSDPRQGVNSPLHF
TRBV7-2,15,TRBJ1-6,CASSLGALRGSPLHF
TRBV15,13,TRBJ1-1,CATSRTQGAESFF
TRBV24-1,16,TRBJ2-2,CATSAIHSTTPKELFF
TRBV24-1,13,TRBJ2-7,CATSGTGAEEQYF
TRBV5-8,15,TRBJ1-3,CASSLGPTEGDTIYF
TRBV10-2,15,TRBJ1-5,CASSDRAGDGQPQHF
TRBV7-3,13,TRBJ2-2,CASSLEGTGELFF
TRBV7-9,12,TRBJ1-1,CASSRGALEAFF
TRBV20-1,15,TRBJ1-2,CSARKSGQGDGGYTF
TRBV5-5,12,TRBJ1-1,CASSAHTGGAFF
TRBV29-1,12,TRBJ1-2,CSVGLEGGGYTF
TRBV2,15,TRBJ1-2,CASSEYGESNYGYTF
TRBV12-3/TRBV12-4,13,TRBJ1-1,CASTFGGGGGAFF
TRBV6-1,15,TRBJ2-6,CASSKRVTGANVLTF
TRBV7-2,15,TRBJ2-7,CASSLGSWQPTEQYF
TRBV4-1,12,TRBJ2-7,CASSQDGVEQYF
TRBV9,13,TRBJ2-3,CASSAEGTDTQYF
TRBV9,16,TRBJ1-3,CASSVASTYSGNTIYF
TRBV20-1,15,TRBJ2-7,CSAIALTGNSYEQYF
TRBV12-3/TRBV12-4,15,TRBJ1-1,CASSLLAGSNTEAFF
TRBV5-1,19,TRBJ1-2,CASSLGIGDRGLFNYGYTF
TRBV12-3/TRBV12-4,12,TRBJ2-3,CASGTSAYTQYF
TRBV12-3/TRBV12-4,19,TRBJ1-2,CASTESILTWDREAYGYTF
TRBV20-1,12,TRBJ1-1,CSAQTGATEAFF
TRBV7-2,14,TRBJ2-7,CASSPDRGPYEQYF
TRBV5-1,15,TRBJ1-5,CASSFLPASNQPQHF
TRBV2,14,TRBJ2-7,CASRRAGGAHEQYF
TRBV2,14,TRBJ1-2,CASRPLYGEYGYTF
TRBV19,13,TRBJ2-5,CASSPSGEETQYF
TRBV14,13,TRBJ1-6,CASSQKSYSPLHF